A single sample gave rise to the 24 T cell receptor beta chains below, sequenced in a study of shared clonotypes between healthy human individuals. Generated by immunoSEQ multiplex PCR, the TCRdb table keeps only in-frame clones and is missing some. This sample has more than 2,000,000 clones, with approximately 90% found just once. The sample comprised naive CD4+ T cells sorted from blood. Noted subset: CD45RA+ positively selected. All receptors derive from a man aged 18 to 30 in good health.

V is TRBV28 and J is TRBJ2-3; the match to TRBD2 covers 9 bases. The trim removed 4 bases at V and 6 bases at J, leaving 11 bases unmatched. This CDR3 region has 16 residues. Germline values: CDR1 MDHEN, CDR2 SYDVKM. As DNA, the CDR3 is TGTGCCAGCAGTTCCACGGCTAGCGGGGATTTGGATACGCAGTATTTT. This codes for CASSSTASGDLDTQYF.

The rearrangement links TRBV28 to TRBJ1-1, with 10 nucleotides matching TRBD1. This CDR3 spans 14 amino acids. Germline V gives CDR1 MDHEN, CDR2 SYDVKM. With 6 bases clipped from V and 11 bases from J, the junction kept 12 bases outside the gene matches. The CDR3 is CASRGGQGGDLAFF. DNA of the CDR3: TGTGCCAGCAGGGGAGGACAGGGGGGCGACTTGGCTTTCTTT.

This CDR3 reads CASSSVSRTDTQYF. CDR3 sequence (DNA): TGTGCCAGCAGTTCTGTAAGCCGCACAGATACGCAGTATTTT. This chain links TRBV28 with TRBJ2-3; D gene uncertain. CDR3 length: 14 amino acids. In germline, CDR1 is MDHEN, CDR2 SYDVKM. V was pared by 4 bases and J by 1 base, with 9 bases between. The variable domain in full, with the rest retrieved from reference TRBV28 and TRBJ2-3, is DVKVTQSSRYLVKRTGEKVFLECVQDMDHENMFWYRQDPGLGLRLIYFSYDVKMKEKGDIPEGYSVSREKKERFSLILESASTNQTSMYLCASSSVSRTDTQYFGPGTRLTVL.

This chain joins TRBV6-1 and TRBJ1-2, with D maybe TRBD1 (6 bases). Trimming took off 0 bases at V and 4 bases at J, with 12 bases between the two ends. Looked up from germline, CDR1 is MNHNS and CDR2 is SASEGT. The CDR3 sequence is 15 residues long. The CDR3 reads CASSEATTGLYGYTF. CDR3 bases: TGTGCCAGCAGTGAAGCGACGACAGGTCTCTATGGCTACACCTTC.

The rearrangement joins TRBV9 to TRBJ2-3, with D hard to call. The CDR3 covers 13 residues. Germline CDR1 is SGDLS and CDR2 is YYNGEE. Trimming took 2 bases from V and 4 from J, leaving 8 bases between them. CDR3 DNA sequence: TGTGCCAGCAGCGTGTTGAGTGCAGATACGCAGTATTTT. This codes for CASSVLSADTQYF.

V is TRBV4-2 and J is TRBJ2-6; maybe TRBD2 (5 bases). The CDR3 length is 17 residues. Trimming took off 4 bases at V and 0 bases at J, with 13 bases between the two ends. Looked up from germline, CDR1 is LGHNA and CDR2 is YNFKEQ. CDR3 protein: CASSPGGPVSGANVLTF. CDR3 nucleotide sequence: TGTGCCAGCAGCCCAGGAGGACCGGTCTCTGGGGCCAACGTCCTGACTTTC.

The chain has TRBV15 and TRBJ1-6; D is uncertain. The CDR3 sequence is 18 residues long. The germline gives CDR1 LNHNV, CDR2 YYDKDF (reference sequence). V lost 0 bases and J 0 bases, leaving 12 bases between the germline ends. CDR3 sequence (DNA): TGTGCCACCAGCAGAGATCATCTTCGGAGCTCCTATAATTCACCCCTCCACTTT. It translates to CATSRDHLRSSYNSPLHF.

There are a few counts of this clone. The CDR3 coding sequence is TGTGCCAGCAGCATGTGGGACAGGGTAGGTGAAGCTTTCTTT. This encodes CASSMWDRVGEAFF. This chain uses TRBV7-9 with TRBJ1-1; TRBD1 agrees at 9 bases. The ends lost 5 bases at V and 7 bases at J; junction bases unmatched: 8. Germline lookup yields CDR1 SEHNR and CDR2 FQNEAQ (reference sequence). This CDR3 has 14 amino acids.

A remark on this clone: Other nucleotide sequences in the sample specify the same CDR3. V and J are TRBV2 and TRBJ2-1; possible D gene TRBD1, 5 bases. Germline CDR1 SNHLY, CDR2 FYNNEI. This CDR3 comprises 12 residues. V dropped 4 bases and J dropped 8 bases, with 9 bases sitting between them. The CDR3 loop is CASSGQGYEQFF. The CDR3 coding sequence is TGTGCCAGCAGTGGCCAGGGCTATGAGCAGTTCTTC.

The rearrangement links TRBV28 to TRBJ2-7, with TRBD1 matching over 9 bases. V lost 7 bases and J lost 4; bases outside the gene matches: 5. The V gene's germline CDR1 is MDHEN and CDR2 SYDVKM. The CDR3 extends over 13 amino acids. CDR3 nucleotides: TGTGCCAGCAAAGGGACAGGGCGATACGAGCAGTACTTC. It codes for CASKGTGRYEQYF. Variable domain in full (rest from reference TRBV28 and TRBJ2-7): DVKVTQSSRYLVKRTGEKVFLECVQDMDHENMFWYRQDPGLGLRLIYFSYDVKMKEKGDIPEGYSVSREKKERFSLILESASTNQTSMYLCASKGTGRYEQYFGPGTRLTVT.

In its sample, this clone was seen once. This chain joins TRBV5-4 and TRBJ2-3, with TRBD2 identical over 11 bases. This CDR3 is 17 amino acids long. V was pared by 4 bases and J by 3 bases, with 10 bases of the junction left unmatched. Germline V gene sequence: CDR1 SGHNT, CDR2 YYREEE (reference sequence). CDR3 coding DNA: TGTGCCAGCAGCGCCATACTAGCGGGAGCCGGGACAGATACGCAGTATTTT. Amino acid sequence: CASSAILAGAGTDTQYF.

This clone was recorded a few times. This chain links TRBV4-1 with TRBJ1-6, with 8 bases fitting TRBD1. V shed 1 base, J shed 7 bases, and the junction held 12 bases outside the gene matches. This CDR3 spans 18 amino acids. Germline CDR1 reads MGHRA; CDR2 reads YSYEKL. For the CDR3, the DNA is TGCGCCAGCAGCCAAGCCACTGACAGGGGAGGGTGGAATTCACCCCTCCACTTT. Its translation: CASSQATDRGGWNSPLHF.

This chain uses TRBV5-4 with TRBJ2-1; 14 bases line up with TRBD2. V trimming: 4 bases; J trimming: 6 bases; junction bases outside the gene matches: 3. The CDR3 extends over 15 amino acids. Germline V gene data show CDR1 as SGHNT and CDR2 as YYREEE (reference sequence). The chain's CDR3 is CASSAGTSGSNEQFF. CDR3 DNA: TGTGCCAGCAGCGCCGGGACTAGCGGGAGCAATGAGCAGTTCTTC.

V is TRBV18 and J is TRBJ1-4, with TRBD1 matching 12 bases. The CDR3 is 16 amino acids. Looked up from germline, CDR1 is KGHSH and CDR2 is LQKENI. Trimming removed 6 bases from V and 7 bases from J; junction bases left unmatched: 9. CDR3 in amino acids: CASSAGTGGGSEKLFF. As DNA, the CDR3 is TGTGCCAGCTCGGCGGGGACAGGGGGCGGCAGTGAAAAACTGTTTTTT.

V gene TRBV30 combines with J gene TRBJ2-5; the D gene is possibly TRBD2 (5 bases). TRBJ2-7 explains the end of the DNA better; the J call may be wrong. The germline CDR1 and CDR2 sequences are GTSNPN and SVGIG (reference sequence). The CDR3 extends over 11 amino acids. The CDR3 spells CAWTRGYEQYF. In DNA, the CDR3 is TGTGCCTGGACTCGAGGGTACGAGCAGTACTTC.

The chain carries TRBV6-4 and TRBJ2-3; TRBD2 matches 14 bases. This CDR3 comprises 16 residues. Germline V gives CDR1 MRHNA, CDR2 SNTAGT. J gave up 5 bases and V 3 bases, and 4 bases lay outside the gene matches. In DNA, the CDR3 is TGTGCCAGCAGTGAGACTAGCGGGGGGGTCGGAGATACGCAGTATTTT. Protein product: CASSETSGGVGDTQYF.

This sequence joins TRBV6-6 and TRBJ2-1, with 12 nucleotides matching TRBD2. Germline V gives CDR1 MNHNY, CDR2 SVGAGI (reference sequence). The CDR3 spans 16 residues. The V gene end was trimmed by 7 bases and the J gene end by 7 bases; junction bases not matched to a gene: 11. This CDR3 is CASTNRLAGASNEQFF. DNA of the CDR3: TGTGCCAGCACCAATAGACTAGCGGGGGCCTCGAATGAGCAGTTCTTC.

This rearrangement joins TRBV15 to TRBJ1-1; D is unclear. Between the trimmed V and J ends, which lost 5 bases and 6 bases, there was a span of 16 bases. The CDR3 length is 14 residues. Germline V lookup: CDR1 LNHNV, CDR2 YYDKDF (reference sequence). In DNA, the CDR3 is TGTGCCACCAGCGGAGGTTGGGCTACGGCTGAAGCTTTCTTT. Amino acids: CATSGGWATAEAFF.

The genes are TRBV7-6 and TRBJ2-2; 9 positions match TRBD2. The CDR3 length is 16 residues. CDR1 and CDR2 from the germline V gene are SGHVS and FNYEAQ. V lost 1 base to trimming and J lost 3 bases; unmatched junction nucleotides: 3. The CDR3 nucleotides are TGTGCCAGCAGCTTAGGGACTAGCGTGCACACCGGGGAGCTGTTTTTT. Translated, it gives CASSLGTSVHTGELFF.

V and J are TRBV30 and TRBJ2-7; no definite D call. CDR3 length equals 14 residues. The V end lost 0 bases, the J end lost 0 bases, and 9 bases lay between the germline ends. Germline V gives CDR1 GTSNPN, CDR2 SVGIG (reference sequence). The CDR3 DNA reads as TGTGCCTGGAGTGTACGTGGGGTCTCCTACGAGCAGTACTTC. Translating gives CAWSVRGVSYEQYF.

The chain recombines TRBV5-6 with TRBJ2-7; 15 positions agree with TRBD2. Germline values: CDR1 SGHDT, CDR2 YYEEEE. The trim removed 4 bases at V and 4 bases at J, leaving 12 bases unmatched. This CDR3 region has 18 residues. The chain's CDR3 is CASSPGLAGGKRFYEQYF. Written as DNA, the CDR3 is TGTGCCAGCAGCCCGGGACTAGCGGGAGGAAAAAGATTTTACGAGCAGTACTTC.

The gene calls are TRBV11-2 and TRBJ1-4, with 7 bases matching TRBD1. Unmatched junction bases numbered 11, after V lost 5 bases and J lost 2 bases. This CDR3 contains 17 residues. Germline V gene sequence: CDR1 SGHAT, CDR2 FQNNGV. The CDR3 region is CASSRNRGRGTNEKLFF. For the CDR3, the DNA is TGTGCCAGCAGCCGCAACAGGGGAAGAGGGACTAATGAAAAACTGTTTTTT. The whole variable domain, filled in from reference TRBV11-2 and TRBJ1-4, reads EAGVAQSPRYKIIEKRQSVAFWCNPISGHATLYWYQQILGQGPKLLIQFQNNGVVDDSQLPKDRFSAERLKGVDSTLKIQPAKLEDSAVYLCASSRNRGRGTNEKLFFGSGTQLSVL.

The rearrangement links TRBV5-1 to TRBJ1-4; the match to TRBD1 covers 8 bases. Germline loops: CDR1 SGHRS, CDR2 YFSETQ. The ends lost 0 bases at V and 8 bases at J; junction bases unmatched: 6. The CDR3 runs to 15 residues. CDR3 in DNA: TGCGCCAGCAGCTTGGGCAGGGGGCCGGACGAAAAACTGTTTTTT. Its translation: CASSLGRGPDEKLFF.

The genes are TRBV5-6 and TRBJ1-6; D remains unclear. The CDR3 consists of 14 residues. Germline V gives CDR1 SGHDT, CDR2 YYEEEE. V was cut by 2 bases and J by 7 bases, with 10 bases left in between. DNA for the CDR3: TGTGCCAGCAGCTTATTTGAGAGGAATTCACCCCTCCACTTT. Protein product: CASSLFERNSPLHF.